This TCR beta chain was documented in a study of low-dose radiotherapy and immunotherapy resistance in tumors. With TRAV- and TRBV-specific primers, first-strand cDNA was made, covering the alpha and beta chains. With a constant-region primer and a V-primer adapter, TCRs were subjected to around 18 PCR cycles of amplification. Each CDR3 protein is one row after TCRdb ran MiXCR on the reads. Of about 100,000 distinct CDR3 sequences in the sample, around 20% were seen once. Stated time point: after trial treatment. Treatment here: LDRT plus nivolumab, ipilimumab, low-dose cyclophosphamide and aspirin (RACIN trial). Between the trimmed V and J ends, which lost 0 bases and 2 bases, there was a span of 11 bases. CDR1 is MNHEY and CDR2 is SVGAGI in the germline V gene. This CDR3 is built from 15 residues. This clonotype was seen repeatedly, ten times or more.

Here the sequenced sample was PBMCs, taken after low-dose radiotherapy plus immunotherapy. The V and J genes are TRBV6-5 and TRBJ2-7; D perhaps matches TRBD1 (5 bases). This TCR was recovered from a male donor with prostate cancer. The CDR3: CASSYSPQAAYEQYF. The DNA of the CDR3 is TGTGCCAGCAGTTACTCGCCACAGGCGGCCTACGAGCAGTACTTC.